The 9 T cell receptor beta chains below all came from one sample that was sequenced in a study of blood T cell repertoires in COVID-19. Some clones are missing from TCRdb's copy, which holds only in-frame ones; the method was immunoSEQ multiplex PCR. The data show about 150,000 clones, about 89% seen once. The sample was peripheral blood. These receptors were taken from a man aged 45-60 years with acute or convalescent COVID-19.

This clone was seen a single time. The V call is TRBV18, the J call TRBJ2-7; the D is unclear. Germline V CDR1 and CDR2: KGHSH, LQKENI. V was clipped by 6 bases and J by 0 bases, with 12 bases between them. This CDR3 contains 14 residues. The CDR3 DNA reads as TGTGCCAGCTCCCCGGGTAGGAGCTCCTACGAGCAGTACTTC. This sequence encodes CASSPGRSSYEQYF.

The chain is built from TRBV6-5 and TRBJ2-1; tentative D call: TRBD2 (5 bases). The V end was cut by 6 bases, the J end by 4 bases, with 16 bases between. The germline V gene has CDR1 MNHEY and CDR2 SVGAGI. This CDR3 is 15 amino acids long. CDR3 DNA sequence: TGTGCCAGCAGCGACGTGAGGGATGGGTACAATGAGCAGTTCTTC. Its translation is CASSDVRDGYNEQFF.

The rearrangement links TRBV12-3 or TRBV12-4 to TRBJ2-7, with a possible D match to TRBD2 (5 bases). V lost 1 base to trimming and J lost 9 bases, with 10 bases between them. The CDR3 is 12 amino acids. CDR3 region: CASSLVRERQYV. For the CDR3, the DNA is TGTGCCAGCAGTTTAGTTAGGGAGCGGCAGTACGTC.

This rearrangement joins TRBV9 to TRBJ2-1; the match to TRBD2 covers 12 bases. This CDR3 is 16 amino acids long. Germline values: CDR1 SGDLS, CDR2 YYNGEE. J lost 10 bases, V lost 2 bases, and 10 bases had no gene match. CDR3 nucleotides: TGTGCCAGCAGCGTTCGTCTCCTAGCGGGAGGGAGGGAGCAGTTCTTC. Its translation: CASSVRLLAGGREQFF.

The chain is built from TRBV28 and TRBJ2-7; maybe TRBD1 (5 bases). Germline values: CDR1 MDHEN, CDR2 SYDVKM. V gave up 5 bases and J gave up 0 bases, with 14 bases separating them. The CDR3 has 15 amino acids. The DNA for the CDR3 is TGTGCCAGCAGTCCCGGCACCGACAGCTCCTACGAGCAGTACGTC. Translation gives CASSPGTDSSYEQYV.

J is TRBJ1-5 and V is TRBV3-1 (or the pseudogene TRBV3-2); D perhaps matches TRBD1 (5 bases). This CDR3 has 14 residues. V was trimmed by 1 base and J by 1 base, leaving 5 bases between them. CDR1 and CDR2 (germline): LGHDT, YNNKEL (reference sequence). CDR3 loop: CASSQAGSNQPQHF. The CDR3 bases are TGTGCCAGCAGCCAAGCAGGGAGCAATCAGCCCCAGCATTTT.

The chain has TRBV28 and TRBJ2-3; TRBD1 agrees at 7 bases. CDR3 size: 14 residues. J was trimmed by 1 base and V by 6 bases; bases with no gene match: 4. The germline V gene encodes CDR1 MDHEN and CDR2 SYDVKM. CDR3 sequence (DNA): TGTGCCAGCAGACCACAGGGGCGCACAGATACGCAGTATTTT. Its protein product is CASRPQGRTDTQYF.

The CDR3 DNA sequence: TGTGCCAGCAGCTTAAGCGGGGGGAACACTGAAGCTTTCTTT. It translates to CASSLSGGNTEAFF. The J gene is TRBJ1-1, the V gene TRBV7-9, with D possibly TRBD1 on 5 matching bases. In germline, CDR1 is SEHNR, CDR2 FQNEAQ (reference sequence). The CDR3 covers 14 residues. Trimming pared 2 bases from V and 1 base from J, leaving 8 bases between.

The V gene is TRBV19, the J gene TRBJ2-7, with 10 nucleotides matching TRBD1. This CDR3 has 12 residues. Germline V lookup: CDR1 LNHDA, CDR2 SQIVND (reference sequence). V gave up 9 bases and J gave up 4 bases; unmatched junction bases: 3. Here the CDR3 DNA reads TGTGCCAGCAGGGACAGGGGTTACGAGCAGTACTTC. This sequence encodes CASRDRGYEQYF.